This TCR beta chain was sequenced for a study of CD8+CD57+ T cells in acquired aplastic anemia. Study-level results: Found in both controls and patients were approximately 29 CD8+ CDR3 sequences.

This clonotype was counted ten times or more. The antigen remains undetermined. Only patients with CD8+CD57+ cell expansion on flow cytometry were chosen for sequencing. This CDR3 is 15 amino acids long. From germline, CDR1 is SGHRS and CDR2 YFSETQ. V was clipped by 7 bases and J by 2 bases, with 19 bases between them. Researchers used genomic DNA as the template to profile TCR beta VDJ and CDR3. MiXCR, run by TCRdb on the reads, gives a single entry per CDR3 protein. The data show fewer than 200,000 distinct CDR3 sequences, under 55% seen once. The sequenced material came from sorted CD4+, CD8+, or CD8+CD57+ T cells (not recorded which) from PBMCs. The TCR comes from a human donor with aplastic anemia. The V call is TRBV5-1, the J call TRBJ2-7; a weak D match, TRBD2 (6 bases). CDR3 residues: CASRERGLQAYEQYF. The DNA for the CDR3 is TGCGCCAGCCGAGAAAGGGGACTCCAGGCCTACGAGCAGTACTTC.